Below are 27 T cell receptor beta chains sequenced from a single sample in a study of blood T cell repertoires in COVID-19. Profiled with immunoSEQ multiplex PCR; TCRdb holds only in-frame clones, not every one. The sample yields around 250,000 clones, about nine tenths seen once. What was sequenced was peripheral blood. These receptors were taken from a woman in her 30s with active or convalescent COVID-19.

The CDR3 DNA follows: TGCGCCAGCAGCCGGACTAGCGGGGGGTACAATGAGCAGTTCTTC. It yields the protein CASSRTSGGYNEQFF. V usage is TRBV4-3 and J usage is TRBJ2-1; 14 nucleotides match TRBD2. The ends lost 4 bases at V and 4 bases at J; junction bases unmatched: 0. Germline values: CDR1 LGHNA, CDR2 YSLEER. The CDR3 is 15 residues long.

This clone was observed a few times. The chain uses TRBV4-3 and TRBJ1-1; 9 bases are a match to TRBD1. CDR3 size: 16 residues. Per the germline V gene, CDR1 is LGHNA and CDR2 is YSLEER. V gave up 0 bases and J gave up 5 bases; unmatched junction bases: 7. This CDR3 is CASSQDVTGGNTEAFF. The CDR3 DNA follows: TGCGCCAGCAGCCAAGATGTTACAGGGGGCAATACTGAAGCTTTCTTT.

The gene calls are TRBV5-5 and TRBJ2-5; 7 nucleotides agree with TRBD2. The CDR3 totals 14 residues. Per germline, CDR1 SGHKS and CDR2 YYEKEE (reference sequence). The V gene end was trimmed by 6 bases and the J gene end by 5 bases; junction bases not matched to a gene: 10. The CDR3 bases are TGTGCCAGCATCTCCGATTCCGGGGGGGAGACCCAGTACTTC. This gives the protein CASISDSGGETQYF.

This clone has just one count. Other DNA sequences within the sample encode an identical CDR3. The gene calls are TRBV30 and TRBJ2-2; D is perhaps TRBD1 (5 bases). This CDR3 spans 13 amino acids. Germline CDR1 is GTSNPN and CDR2 is SVGIG (reference sequence). The V gene lost 0 bases and the J gene lost 7 bases, with 9 bases spanning the gap. CDR3 amino acids: CAWSVQGNGELFF. CDR3 DNA sequence: TGTGCCTGGAGTGTGCAGGGTAACGGGGAGCTGTTTTTT.

The rearrangement links TRBV5-8 to TRBJ2-2, with D uncertain. V lost 1 base and J 2 bases, leaving 6 bases between the germline ends. The CDR3 consists of 14 residues. Looked up from germline, CDR1 is SGHTS and CDR2 is YDEGEE. For the CDR3, the DNA is TGTGCCAGCAGCTTGAACAGAAACACCGGGGAGCTGTTTTTT. This codes for CASSLNRNTGELFF.

The chain links TRBV5-1 to TRBJ2-3; D possibly corresponds to TRBD1 (6 bases). Per germline, CDR1 SGHRS and CDR2 YFSETQ. Trimming removed 6 bases at V and 2 bases at J, with 31 bases between. The CDR3 length is 20 residues. As DNA, the CDR3 is TGCGCCAGCAACGAGCTTCCCCCAGGTGGGGGCCCCCCTAACACAGATACGCAGTATTTT. Translating gives CASNELPPGGGPPNTDTQYF. The full variable domain, with the rest looked up from reference TRBV5-1 and TRBJ2-3, is KAGVTQTPRYLIKTRGQQVTLSCSPISGHRSVSWYQQTPGQGLQFLFEYFSETQRNKGNFPGRFSGRQFSNSRSEMNVSTLELGDSALYLCASNELPPGGGPPNTDTQYFGPGTRLTVL.

This chain connects TRBV28 to TRBJ2-5; D possibly corresponds to TRBD2 (5 bases). In germline, CDR1 is MDHEN, CDR2 SYDVKM. The V gene lost 3 bases and the J gene lost 2 bases, with 10 bases spanning the gap. CDR3 length equals 14 residues. CDR3 nucleotides: TGTGCCAGCAGTTTTCCGGGGTTTCAAGAGACCCAGTACTTC. This encodes CASSFPGFQETQYF.

This clone came up once. This chain connects TRBV10-3 to TRBJ1-1; tentative D call: TRBD1 (5 bases). The CDR3 spans 13 residues. Trimming stripped 2 bases from V and 7 bases from J, with 11 bases between. Germline assignment: CDR1 ENHRY and CDR2 SYGVKD. The CDR3 protein is CAISEVRQGEAFF. The DNA of the CDR3 is TGTGCCATCAGTGAGGTCAGGCAGGGTGAAGCTTTCTTT.

CDR3 sequence (DNA): TGTGCCTGGAGTCGTACCGGGGTCGGGACTGAAGCTTTCTTT. Amino acids: CAWSRTGVGTEAFF. The chain couples TRBV30 to TRBJ1-1, with D hard to call. Germline V gene sequence: CDR1 GTSNPN, CDR2 SVGIG (reference sequence). The V end was cut by 2 bases, the J end by 5 bases, with 15 bases between. The CDR3 runs to 14 residues.

The J gene is TRBJ2-1, the V gene TRBV12-3 or TRBV12-4, with D unresolved. V was shortened by 3 bases and J by 12 bases, with 15 bases between the two germline ends. The CDR3 has 13 residues. Here the CDR3 reads CASSFNQASGQFF. CDR3 sequence (DNA): TGTGCCAGCAGTTTTAACCAGGCATCTGGGCAGTTCTTC.

This chain links TRBV29-1 with TRBJ2-7, with 11 bases identical to TRBD1. Germline V CDR1 and CDR2: SQVTM, ANQGSEA. This CDR3 spans 13 amino acids. J lost 11 bases, V lost 5 bases, and 11 bases had no gene match. The CDR3 DNA reads as TGCAGCGTTACTAATCTCGGACAGGGGGCAGAGTACTTC. The encoded protein is CSVTNLGQGAEYF.

The rearrangement links TRBV5-6 to TRBJ1-1; D uncertain. CDR1 and CDR2 from the germline V gene are SGHDT and YYEEEE. The CDR3 loop spans 15 amino acids. V shed 0 bases and J shed 0 bases, with 9 bases lying between them. CDR3 loop: CASSLGAPLNTEAFF. CDR3 coding DNA: TGTGCCAGCAGCTTGGGGGCACCTCTGAACACTGAAGCTTTCTTT.

The rearrangement uses TRBV27 and TRBJ2-7, with 7 bases identical to TRBD2. After removal of 5 bases from V and 0 bases from J, the junction contained 7 bases not matched to a gene. This CDR3 comprises 15 residues. Germline V lookup: CDR1 MNHEY, CDR2 SMNVEV (reference sequence). The CDR3 coding sequence is TGTGCCAGCAGTCCACAGCGGGGCTCCTCCTACGAGCAGTACTTC. Translating gives CASSPQRGSSYEQYF.

V and J are TRBV19 and TRBJ1-1; D might be TRBD1 (5 bases). The CDR3 has 16 amino acids. The germline gives CDR1 LNHDA, CDR2 SQIVND (reference sequence). Deletions cut 6 bases from V and 1 base from J, with 18 bases between. CDR3 coding DNA: TGTGCCAGTAGCCCTCGGGTGACAGAGTGGAACACTGAAGCTTTCTTT. This codes for CASSPRVTEWNTEAFF.

The chain recombines TRBV3-1 (or the pseudogene TRBV3-2) with TRBJ1-1, with D unclear. The germline V gene has CDR1 LGHDT and CDR2 YNNKEL (reference sequence). Trimming stripped 4 bases from V and 1 base from J, with 7 bases between. The length of the CDR3 is 13 residues. This chain's CDR3 is CASSRTTNTEAFF. Written as DNA, the CDR3 is TGTGCCAGCAGCCGCACAACGAACACTGAAGCTTTCTTT.

This chain joins TRBV5-1 and TRBJ1-6; D is uncertain. Germline V gene data show CDR1 as SGHRS and CDR2 as YFSETQ. The CDR3 contains 15 residues. The V end was cut by 0 bases, the J end by 6 bases, with 10 bases between. The CDR3 loop is CASSLDRQANSPLHF. The CDR3 DNA reads as TGCGCCAGCAGCTTGGATAGACAAGCTAATTCACCCCTCCACTTT.

CDR3 region: CASSSPRTASFEAFF. The CDR3 DNA is TGTGCCAGTAGTTCTCCCAGGACAGCCAGCTTTGAAGCTTTCTTT. The chain is built from TRBV19 and TRBJ1-1; D possibly corresponds to TRBD1 (6 bases). The V gene lost 5 bases and the J gene lost 7 bases, with 20 bases spanning the gap. The germline V gene has CDR1 LNHDA and CDR2 SQIVND (reference sequence). The CDR3 runs to 15 residues.

The chain combines TRBV2 with TRBJ1-1, with 8 bases lining up with TRBD1. V was pared by 4 bases and J by 11 bases, with 12 bases of the junction left unmatched. Per germline, CDR1 SNHLY and CDR2 FYNNEI. CDR3 length: 14 amino acids. CDR3 in amino acids: CASSATRTGFFAFF. In DNA form, the CDR3 reads TGTGCCAGCAGTGCGACGAGGACAGGGTTCTTTGCTTTCTTT.

This chain connects TRBV6-5 to TRBJ1-1, with 8 bases identical to TRBD1. V trimming: 6 bases; J trimming: 5 bases; junction bases outside the gene matches: 8. The CDR3 has 14 amino acids. Germline V gives CDR1 MNHEY, CDR2 SVGAGI. The CDR3 reads CASRGMTGETEAFF. CDR3 in DNA: TGTGCCAGCAGGGGAATGACAGGGGAGACTGAAGCTTTCTTT.

This clone was observed a handful of times. V and J are TRBV7-8 and TRBJ1-3; possible D gene TRBD1, 5 bases. The germline CDR1 and CDR2 sequences are SGHVS and FQNEAQ. The V end lost 1 base, the J end lost 1 base, and 14 bases lay between the germline ends. The CDR3 runs to 17 residues. The CDR3 DNA is TGTGCCAGCAGCTTAGGAGTGGGGCTAAGTTCTGGAAACACCATATATTTT. It specifies CASSLGVGLSSGNTIYF.

J is TRBJ2-1 and V is TRBV6-2 or TRBV6-3; 7 nucleotides line up with TRBD2. Germline V gives CDR1 MNHEY, CDR2 SVGEGT. The CDR3 covers 15 residues. V was pared by 5 bases and J by 9 bases, with 13 bases of the junction left unmatched. The CDR3 bases are TGTGCCAGCAGTCCCAGTAGCGGGCGGTGGACTGAGCAGTTCTTC. This gives the protein CASSPSSGRWTEQFF.

The chain combines TRBV5-5 with TRBJ2-2, with D possibly TRBD1 on 5 matching bases. V was cut by 3 bases and J by 1 base, with 19 bases left in between. Germline CDR1 SGHKS, CDR2 YYEKEE (reference sequence). This CDR3 contains 18 residues. CDR3 coding DNA: TGTGCCAGCAGCTCCGCGGCCGGCGGTACAGGGAACACCGGGGAGCTGTTTTTT. This translates into CASSSAAGGTGNTGELFF.

This rearrangement joins TRBV3-1 (or the pseudogene TRBV3-2) to TRBJ2-3; D perhaps matches TRBD2 (6 bases). Germline assignment: CDR1 LGHDT and CDR2 YNNKEL (reference sequence). The CDR3 has 15 residues. V lost 3 bases and J 2 bases, leaving 12 bases between the germline ends. CDR3 sequence (DNA): TGTGCCAGCAGCCATGCGGGGCACAACACAGATACGCAGTATTTT. It specifies CASSHAGHNTDTQYF.

The J gene is TRBJ1-5, the V gene TRBV28; no clear D gene. Germline CDR1 reads MDHEN; CDR2 reads SYDVKM. V lost 1 base, J lost 7 bases, and 14 bases lay in between. The CDR3 has 15 amino acids. As DNA, the CDR3 is TGTGCCAGCAGTTTATTAAGCGGGGTGAGGCAGCCCCAGCATTTT. Translated, it gives CASSLLSGVRQPQHF.

The chain carries TRBV19 and TRBJ1-1, with 10 bases lining up with TRBD1. CDR1 LNHDA and CDR2 SQIVND come from the germline V gene (reference sequence). V gave up 7 bases and J gave up 6 bases; unmatched junction bases: 5. The CDR3 spans 13 residues. DNA for the CDR3: TGTGCCAGTAAGAGACAGGGGGCCTCTGAAGCTTTCTTT. Protein product: CASKRQGASEAFF. Full variable domain (outside the CDR3, taken from reference TRBV19 and TRBJ1-1): DGGITQSPKYLFRKEGQNVTLSCEQNLNHDAMYWYRQDPGQGLRLIYYSQIVNDFQKGDIAEGYSVSREKKESFPLTVTSAQKNPTAFYLCASKRQGASEAFFGQGTRLTVV.

This clone has only a few counts. This chain joins TRBV27 and TRBJ2-2; TRBD1 matches 8 bases. The CDR3 is made up of 15 amino acids. Trimming took 7 bases from V and 4 from J; bases not matched to a gene: 8. In germline, CDR1 is MNHEY, CDR2 SMNVEV (reference sequence). CDR3 region: CASKWTGLGTGELFF. The CDR3 DNA sequence: TGTGCCAGCAAGTGGACAGGGTTGGGCACCGGGGAGCTGTTTTTT.

The genes are TRBV5-8 and TRBJ2-5; possibly TRBD1 for D (6 bases). CDR1 and CDR2 (germline): SGHTS, YDEGEE. Deletions cut 0 bases from V and 5 bases from J, with 11 bases between. The CDR3 length is 14 residues. The CDR3 DNA follows: TGTGCCAGCAGCTTGGGGGGGCAGGGTGAGACCCAGTACTTC. Its protein is CASSLGGQGETQYF.